This TCR beta chain was recorded in a study of cytomegalovirus exposure and HLA in healthy donors. The PCR contained 60 Vbeta and 13 Jbeta primers. Sequenced by immunoSEQ multiplex PCR; TCRdb stores in-frame clones only, minus some. The data contain about 120,000 clones, around 84% of them seen just once; the ten biggest clones take up approximately 3.5%. Germline CDR1 SQVTM, CDR2 ANQGSEA. V gave up 7 bases and J gave up 4 bases; unmatched junction bases: 12. This CDR3 spans 15 amino acids. The TCR originated in a woman younger than 45 in good health and CMV-seropositive. What was sequenced was PBMCs. The chain joins TRBV29-1 to TRBJ2-1; TRBD1 aligns across 8 bases. The chain's CDR3 is CSARKSGGPYNEQFF. The CDR3 DNA reads as TGCAGCGCCCGAAAATCAGGGGGCCCATACAATGAGCAGTTCTTC.